This record concerns one T cell receptor (beta chain) sequence. Its antigen is not known. CDR3 length equals 14 residues. CDR1 and CDR2 from the germline V gene are SNHLY and FYNNEI. Losses at the gene ends were 5 bases for V and 1 base for J; bases not matched to a gene: 2. The table came from immunoSEQ multiplex PCR; TCRdb's copy has only in-frame clones and leaves some out. Of tens of thousands of clones in the sample, over 90% are singletons; the top ten hold roughly 6.7%. The investigators sampled blood at baseline, at cycle 4 day 1, and at cycle 7 day 1. The data derive from a study of OX40 agonist ivuxolimab in advanced cancers. Study background: In this cohort, patients received ivuxolimab, an agonistic anti-OX40 (CD134) antibody. Patients were infused with ivuxolimab every 2 weeks at 0.01 to 10 mg/kg.

The study, taken as a whole, reports: Certain nonresponders additionally had low normalized T-cell clonal expansion.

Sequenced here: CD4+ or CD8+ T cells sorted from blood, sampled in a trial of the OX40 agonist ivuxolimab. V usage is TRBV2 and J usage is TRBJ1-5; the match to TRBD1 covers 7 bases. This sequence originates from an adult with an advanced solid tumor such as melanoma, head and neck, liver or kidney cancer. The CDR3 spells CASSQGVSNQPQHF. CDR3 in DNA: TGTGCCAGCAGTCAGGGGGTAAGCAATCAGCCCCAGCATTTT.